The 21 T cell receptor beta chains given below trace back to one sample, sequenced in a study of graft-versus-host responses after intestinal transplantation. Sequencing was performed with immunoSEQ multiplex PCR; in TCRdb, only in-frame clones are kept and a portion is missing. The sample holds about 120,000 clones, roughly 93% seen once. These receptors have no known antigen. The specimen was unstimulated CD4+ T cells sorted from spleen or lymph node cells, collected before intestinal transplant. The receptors shown here come from a human donor who received an intestinal transplant.

V gene TRBV5-1 combines with J gene TRBJ2-3; TRBD2 is a possible D gene (5 bases). The CDR3 has 14 residues. Germline CDR1 and CDR2: SGHRS and YFSETQ. The V end lost 4 bases, the J end lost 3 bases, and 12 bases lay between the germline ends. The CDR3 spells CASSPGLTTDTQYF. The DNA of the CDR3 is TGCGCCAGCAGCCCAGGACTGACTACAGATACGCAGTATTTT. The entire variable domain, with the rest obtained from reference TRBV5-1 and TRBJ2-3, is as follows: KAGVTQTPRYLIKTRGQQVTLSCSPISGHRSVSWYQQTPGQGLQFLFEYFSETQRNKGNFPGRFSGRQFSNSRSEMNVSTLELGDSALYLCASSPGLTTDTQYFGPGTRLTVL.

This rearrangement joins TRBV19 to TRBJ2-1; no reliable D call. The CDR3 runs 12 residues. Germline assignment: CDR1 LNHDA and CDR2 SQIVND (reference sequence). Trimming left V 4 bases short and J 8 bases short, with 9 bases between. The CDR3 coding sequence is TGTGCCAGTAGTAGGGGAATAGATGAGCAGTTCTTC. This encodes CASSRGIDEQFF.

This sequence joins TRBV30 and TRBJ2-7, with D perhaps given as TRBD1 or TRBD2 (5 bases each). Germline CDR1 reads GTSNPN; CDR2 reads SVGIG (reference sequence). The CDR3 extends over 15 amino acids. Trimming removed 4 bases at V and 3 bases at J, with 19 bases between. This CDR3 is CAWTPPEAGSYEQYF. CDR3 DNA sequence: TGTGCCTGGACCCCTCCCGAGGCAGGGAGCTACGAGCAGTACTTC. Filled out from reference TRBV30 and TRBJ2-7, the complete variable domain reads SQTIHQWPATLVQPVGSPLSLECTVEGTSNPNLYWYRQAAGRGLQLLFYSVGIGQISSEVPQNLSASRPQDRQFILSSKKLLLSDSGFYLCAWTPPEAGSYEQYFGPGTRLTVT.

V and J are TRBV6-5 and TRBJ1-4; D is perhaps TRBD1 (5 bases). Trimming stripped 3 bases from V and 7 bases from J, with 9 bases between. This CDR3 is built from 13 residues. Germline V gives CDR1 MNHEY, CDR2 SVGAGI. The CDR3 nucleotides read TGTGCCAGCAGTTATCCGGGGGGTGAAAAACTGTTTTTT. As protein: CASSYPGGEKLFF.

The chain couples TRBV6-5 to TRBJ2-7; perhaps TRBD1 as D (6 bases). This CDR3 comprises 14 residues. Germline V gene data show CDR1 as MNHEY and CDR2 as SVGAGI. Trimming left V 2 bases short and J 6 bases short, with 14 bases between. The CDR3 DNA follows: TGTGCCAGCAGTTACGCGGCAGGGGTGCGCGAGCAGTACTTC. Its protein product is CASSYAAGVREQYF.

V is TRBV19 and J is TRBJ1-5; D is unresolved. V was pared by 7 bases and J by 11 bases, with 12 bases between. From germline, CDR1 is LNHDA and CDR2 SQIVND (reference sequence). This CDR3 region has 11 residues. The CDR3 loop reads CASISGEAQHF. The CDR3 nucleotides read TGTGCCAGTATCTCAGGAGAGGCCCAGCATTTT.

This chain uses TRBV5-1 with TRBJ2-3; 7 bases line up with TRBD2. The V gene end was trimmed by 4 bases and the J gene end by 3 bases; junction bases not matched to a gene: 8. Germline V gene data show CDR1 as SGHRS and CDR2 as YFSETQ. There are 15 residues in the CDR3. The CDR3 reads CASSGGRGVTDTQYF. CDR3 coding DNA: TGCGCCAGCAGCGGTGGACGGGGGGTAACAGATACGCAGTATTTT.

The chain uses TRBV2 and TRBJ2-5; D tentatively fits TRBD1 or TRBD2 (6 bases each). Trimming shortened V by 6 bases and J by 1 base, and 15 bases separated the two germline ends. The CDR3 sequence is 15 residues long. Germline loops: CDR1 SNHLY, CDR2 FYNNEI. The CDR3 protein is CASRGTMGGQETQYF. CDR3 bases: TGTGCCAGCAGGGGGACAATGGGGGGCCAAGAGACCCAGTACTTC. The whole variable domain, remainder taken from reference TRBV2 and TRBJ2-5, is EPEVTQTPSHQVTQMGQEVILRCVPISNHLYFYWYRQILGQKVEFLVSFYNNEISEKSEIFDDQFSVERPDGSNFTLKIRSTKLEDSAMYFCASRGTMGGQETQYFGPGTRLLVL.

This clone was observed a few times. The rearrangement links TRBV14 to TRBJ2-7; D is ambiguous. Trimming took 3 bases from V and 0 from J, leaving 6 bases between them. The CDR3 has 13 residues. Germline V gives CDR1 SGHDN, CDR2 FVKESK. The CDR3 sequence is CASSHLSSYEQYF. The CDR3 bases are TGTGCCAGCAGCCACCTAAGCTCCTACGAGCAGTACTTC.

This sequence joins TRBV5-6 and TRBJ1-2; TRBD1 matches 8 bases. There are 16 residues in the CDR3. Germline V CDR1 and CDR2: SGHDT, YYEEEE. V was pared by 0 bases and J by 4 bases, with 8 bases of the junction left unmatched. CDR3 nucleotides: TGTGCCAGCAGCTTGGGGCAGGGGGCGAGGAGCTATGGCTACACCTTC. It specifies CASSLGQGARSYGYTF.

The chain joins TRBV7-5 to TRBJ1-1; TRBD1, the D gene given by the table, was not confirmed from the DNA. TRBV7-5 is a listed pseudogene. CDR3 length equals 15 residues. The CDR3: CARSLRGQLNTEAFF. CDR3 DNA: TGTGCCAGAAGCCTGCGGGGACAGCTGAACACTGAAGCTTTCTTT.

The chain employs TRBV9 and TRBJ2-1; no clear D gene. V gave up 0 bases and J gave up 5 bases, with 9 bases separating them. The V gene's germline CDR1 is SGDLS and CDR2 YYNGEE. The CDR3 is made up of 14 amino acids. DNA of the CDR3: TGTGCCAGCAGCGTAGAGGCGGAAAACAATGAGCAGTTCTTC. Protein product: CASSVEAENNEQFF.

This sequence joins TRBV5-4 and TRBJ2-7, with 9 bases aligning to TRBD2. This CDR3 has 16 residues. With 6 bases clipped from V and 0 bases from J, the junction kept 10 bases outside the gene matches. Germline values: CDR1 SGHNT, CDR2 YYREEE (reference sequence). The DNA of the CDR3 is TGTGCCAGCACCCCAGGTGGCGGGAGGGCCTCCTACGAGCAGTACTTC. Translated: CASTPGGGRASYEQYF.

The gene calls are TRBV7-3 and TRBJ2-3, with 7 bases aligning to TRBD2. The CDR3 covers 15 residues. Germline V lookup: CDR1 SGHTA, CDR2 FQGTGA. Trimming cost V 7 bases and J 5 bases; bases outside gene matches: 12. CDR3: CASTPRGTLQDTQYF. CDR3 coding DNA: TGTGCCAGCACCCCGCGGGGGACTCTTCAAGATACGCAGTATTTT.

The V call is TRBV6-5, the J call TRBJ1-1, with TRBD1 matching over 10 bases. The V gene end was trimmed by 6 bases and the J gene end by 6 bases; junction bases not matched to a gene: 7. This CDR3 contains 14 residues. Germline CDR1 MNHEY, CDR2 SVGAGI. The CDR3 DNA is TGTGCCAGCAGGGGCCGCGGGACAGGGGCTGAAGCTTTCTTT. Protein product: CASRGRGTGAEAFF.

The rearrangement uses TRBV9 and TRBJ2-2; D not certain. The V end lost 0 bases, the J end lost 4 bases, and 13 bases lay between the germline ends. The CDR3 spans 16 residues. The V gene's germline CDR1 is SGDLS and CDR2 YYNGEE. The CDR3 region has the DNA TGTGCCAGCAGCGTAGAGGCCCGCAGTGGCACCGGGGAGCTGTTTTTT. It yields the protein CASSVEARSGTGELFF.

The DNA of the CDR3 is TGTGCCAGCAGCCGCCTCCCTAGCGGGTCCTACAATGAGCAGTTCTTC. Encoded protein: CASSRLPSGSYNEQFF. J is TRBJ2-1 and V is TRBV9; 8 bases are shared with TRBD2. Per germline, CDR1 SGDLS and CDR2 YYNGEE. Trimming removed 4 bases from V and 1 base from J; junction bases left unmatched: 7. CDR3 size: 16 residues.

This clone is a singleton in its sample. The J gene is TRBJ2-5, the V gene TRBV12-5; the match to TRBD2 covers 7 bases. The CDR3 contains 14 residues. CDR1 is LGHNT and CDR2 is FRNRAP in the germline V gene. Trimming at V came to 0 bases and at J to 5 bases, leaving 3 bases not matched to a gene. The CDR3 DNA reads TGTGCTAGTGGTTTGGTGGGAGGGGTGGAGACCCAGTACTTC. It codes for CASGLVGGVETQYF. The full variable domain, rest sourced from reference TRBV12-5 and TRBJ2-5, is DARVTQTPRHKVTEMGQEVTMRCQPILGHNTVFWYRQTMMQGLELLAYFRNRAPLDDSGMPKDRFSAEMPDATLATLKIQPSEPRDSAVYFCASGLVGGVETQYFGPGTRLLVL.

This sequence joins TRBV25-1 and TRBJ2-1, with a tentative D call TRBD2 (7 bases). Germline lookup yields CDR1 MGHDK and CDR2 SYGVNS. The CDR3 runs 16 residues. V lost 3 bases, J lost 2 bases, and 14 bases lay in between. The chain's CDR3 is CASSDVGGGPYNEQFF. CDR3 bases: TGTGCCAGCAGTGATGTAGGGGGAGGGCCCTACAATGAGCAGTTCTTC.

This chain joins TRBV4-1 and TRBJ1-2, with D unclear. The CDR3 spans 16 residues. Looked up from germline, CDR1 is MGHRA and CDR2 is YSYEKL. Deletions cut 4 bases from V and 0 bases from J, with 15 bases between. CDR3 loop: CASSLDSQLANYGYTF. The CDR3 nucleotides are TGCGCCAGCAGCCTCGATTCGCAGTTAGCTAACTATGGCTACACCTTC.

CDR3 in amino acids: CASSFPPGLAGVSGEQYF. The CDR3 nucleotides read TGTGCCAGCAGCTTCCCACCCGGACTAGCGGGAGTTTCGGGGGAGCAGTACTTC. The chain combines TRBV7-2 with TRBJ2-7; 13 nucleotides line up with TRBD2. Trimming at V came to 3 bases and at J to 7 bases, leaving 15 bases not matched to a gene. The CDR3 totals 18 residues. Germline CDR1 reads SGHTA; CDR2 reads FQGNSA.